The 12 T cell receptor beta chains in this list originate from one sample, sequenced in a study of T cell responses to AZD1222 COVID-19 vaccine. Method: immunoSEQ multiplex PCR; TCRdb's copy keeps in-frame clones and lacks some. In the table there are 90,000 to 95,000 clones, 91% of which are singletons. Sequencing used peripheral blood, obtained on day 0 of AZD1222 vaccination. The receptor set was obtained from an adult in good health.

The chain combines TRBV7-3 with TRBJ2-7, with 8 bases identical to TRBD2. The V gene end was trimmed by 1 base and the J gene end by 0 bases; junction bases not matched to a gene: 5. The CDR3 covers 16 residues. Germline V gives CDR1 SGHTA, CDR2 FQGTGA. The CDR3 region has the DNA TGTGCCAGCAGCTTAAGAGGCAGCGGGAGCTCCTACGAGCAGTACTTC. It encodes CASSLRGSGSSYEQYF.

The rearrangement links TRBV10-3 to TRBJ1-1; 9 bases are shared with TRBD1. The CDR3 sequence is 14 residues long. Looked up from germline, CDR1 is ENHRY and CDR2 is SYGVKD. The V segment lost 6 bases and the J segment 5 bases; nucleotides outside the gene matches: 7. For the CDR3, the DNA is TGTGCCATCAGCATGGGACAGGGAGGGACTGAAGCTTTCTTT. Protein sequence: CAISMGQGGTEAFF.

The chain employs TRBV2 and TRBJ1-1; 11 nucleotides agree with TRBD1. The CDR3 loop spans 14 amino acids. Germline CDR1 reads SNHLY; CDR2 reads FYNNEI. The junction had 2 bases not matched to a gene; V was cut back by 4 bases and J by 4 bases. CDR3 protein: CASSGTGGGTEAFF. In nucleotides, the CDR3 is TGTGCCAGCAGTGGGACAGGGGGCGGCACTGAAGCTTTCTTT.

V and J are TRBV4-2 and TRBJ1-1, with D unresolved. The CDR3 runs to 14 residues. The V and J ends lost 1 base and 1 base respectively, with 7 bases between them. CDR1 is LGHNA and CDR2 is YNFKEQ in the germline V gene. The CDR3 sequence is CASSQAAGNTEAFF. The CDR3 DNA reads as TGTGCCAGCAGCCAAGCGGCCGGGAACACTGAAGCTTTCTTT.

The chain employs TRBV20-1 and TRBJ2-1, with D uncertain. V lost 3 bases, J lost 9 bases, and 12 bases lay in between. The CDR3 loop spans 12 amino acids. CDR1 and CDR2 (germline): DFQATT, SNEGSKA (reference sequence). CDR3 sequence: CSASDPSTEQFF. The DNA for the CDR3 is TGCAGTGCTAGTGACCCGAGCACTGAGCAGTTCTTC.

This chain links TRBV9 with TRBJ2-2; TRBD1 might be the D (6 bases). The CDR3 is made up of 18 amino acids. Trimming removed 4 bases at V and 0 bases at J, with 19 bases between. Looked up from germline, CDR1 is SGDLS and CDR2 is YYNGEE. The CDR3 nucleotides read TGTGCCAGCAGCCCTCGACCGGGACACCTGGCGAACACCGGGGAGCTGTTTTTT. It codes for CASSPRPGHLANTGELFF.

The V gene is TRBV16, the J gene TRBJ1-5, with D unresolved. The germline V gene encodes CDR1 KGHSY and CDR2 FQNENV. The germline V and J ends were trimmed by 4 bases and 9 bases, with 10 bases remaining between them. This CDR3 comprises 12 residues. The CDR3 sequence: CASSPKWLPQHF. The CDR3 DNA sequence: TGTGCCAGCAGCCCTAAATGGCTGCCCCAGCATTTT. The full variable domain, rest sourced from reference TRBV16 and TRBJ1-5, is GEEVAQTPKHLVRGEGQKAKLYCAPIKGHSYVFWYQQVLKNEFKFLISFQNENVFDETGMPKERFSAKCLPNSPCSLEIQATKLEDSAVYFCASSPKWLPQHFGDGTRLSIL.

This clone has more than one count but fewer than ten. In DNA form, the CDR3 reads TGTGCCAGCAGTTTTTTCCAGGGGGCTACCGGGGAGCTGTTTTTT. It yields the protein CASSFFQGATGELFF. The chain combines TRBV27 with TRBJ2-2, with 8 bases fitting TRBD1. V trimming: 3 bases; J trimming: 5 bases; junction bases outside the gene matches: 5. This CDR3 region has 15 residues. Germline values: CDR1 MNHEY, CDR2 SMNVEV (reference sequence).

The chain combines TRBV6-2 or TRBV6-3 with TRBJ1-1; the D is unclear. The CDR3 covers 14 residues. The V and J ends lost 2 bases and 1 base respectively, with 8 bases between them. Germline CDR1 reads MNHEY; CDR2 reads SVGEGT. CDR3 coding DNA: TGTGCCAGCAGTTACCCACCAAAGAACACTGAAGCTTTCTTT. Protein: CASSYPPKNTEAFF.

Within the sample, this clone is medium-sized. J is TRBJ1-6 and V is TRBV10-3, with D hard to call. The V end lost 0 bases, the J end lost 0 bases, and 9 bases lay between the germline ends. The germline gives CDR1 ENHRY, CDR2 SYGVKD. CDR3 size: 17 residues. CDR3 region: CAISESKWSSYNSPLHF. As DNA, the CDR3 is TGTGCCATCAGTGAGTCGAAGTGGAGCTCCTATAATTCACCCCTCCACTTT.

This chain joins TRBV2 and TRBJ2-1; unclear D gene. Deletions cut 1 base from V and 6 bases from J, with 7 bases between. CDR3 length: 13 amino acids. Germline CDR1 reads SNHLY; CDR2 reads FYNNEI. Here the CDR3 reads CASSEVPTNEQFF. The CDR3 region has the DNA TGTGCCAGCAGTGAAGTCCCCACCAATGAGCAGTTCTTC.

The V gene is TRBV19, the J gene TRBJ2-6; D perhaps matches TRBD1 (6 bases). The CDR3 length is 18 residues. CDR1 and CDR2 from the germline V gene are LNHDA and SQIVND (reference sequence). Deletions cut 10 bases from V and 2 bases from J, with 24 bases between. The CDR3: CATNPRDTADPGANVLTF. The CDR3, as DNA: TGTGCCACGAACCCCCGGGACACCGCTGACCCTGGGGCCAACGTCCTGACTTTC. The whole variable domain, remainder taken from reference TRBV19 and TRBJ2-6, is DGGITQSPKYLFRKEGQNVTLSCEQNLNHDAMYWYRQDPGQGLRLIYYSQIVNDFQKGDIAEGYSVSREKKESFPLTVTSAQKNPTAFYLCATNPRDTADPGANVLTFGAGSRLTVL.